Below, 10 T cell receptor beta chains from the same sample are listed, as sequenced in a study of blood T cell repertoires in COVID-19. Sequencing used immunoSEQ multiplex PCR; TCRdb keeps in-frame clones, though not all of them. The sample includes roughly 270,000 clones, approximately 85% seen only once; the top ten take 4.5% to 6%. Input material: peripheral blood. The receptors come from a man aged 45-65 years with active or convalescent COVID-19.

The chain has TRBV5-1 and TRBJ2-2; 8 bases agree with TRBD2. J lost 8 bases, V lost 4 bases, and 16 bases had no gene match. Germline assignment: CDR1 SGHRS and CDR2 YFSETQ. The CDR3 is 17 amino acids. CDR3: CASSLGSAAGARGELFF. CDR3 DNA sequence: TGCGCCAGCAGCCTAGGGTCAGCAGCGGGAGCGCGAGGGGAGCTGTTTTTT. Using reference TRBV5-1 and TRBJ2-2 for the parts outside the CDR3, the full variable domain is KAGVTQTPRYLIKTRGQQVTLSCSPISGHRSVSWYQQTPGQGLQFLFEYFSETQRNKGNFPGRFSGRQFSNSRSEMNVSTLELGDSALYLCASSLGSAAGARGELFFGEGSRLTVL.

V gene TRBV7-3 combines with J gene TRBJ2-7; 12 bases agree with TRBD2. V shed 5 bases and J 2 bases; nucleotides not matched to a gene: 7. The CDR3 consists of 16 residues. Germline values: CDR1 SGHTA, CDR2 FQGTGA. The CDR3: CASSAPRLAGAYEQYF. CDR3 nucleotides: TGTGCCAGCAGCGCCCCCCGACTAGCGGGGGCCTACGAGCAGTACTTC. The full variable domain, its missing parts supplied by reference TRBV7-3 and TRBJ2-7, is GAGVSQTPSNKVTEKGKYVELRCDPISGHTALYWYRQSLGQGPEFLIYFQGTGAADDSGLPNDRFFAVRPEGSVSTLKIQRTERGDSAVYLCASSAPRLAGAYEQYFGPGTRLTVT.

This chain links TRBV10-2 with TRBJ2-3, with 8 bases aligning to TRBD2. This CDR3 is 12 amino acids long. Germline V gives CDR1 WSHSY, CDR2 SAAADI. V lost 10 bases to trimming and J lost 6 bases; unmatched junction nucleotides: 6. CDR3 nucleotide sequence: TGCGCCACCGGGACTAGTCCCGATACGCAGTATTTT. This encodes CATGTSPDTQYF.

The table lists this clone with a count of one. Other DNA sequences in this sample translate to the same CDR3. The chain carries TRBV3-1 (or the pseudogene TRBV3-2) and TRBJ2-2; 7 nucleotides agree with TRBD1. The V gene's germline CDR1 is LGHDT and CDR2 YNNKEL (reference sequence). CDR3 length: 15 residues. Trimming removed 2 bases from V and 5 bases from J; junction bases left unmatched: 5. The CDR3 DNA reads as TGTGCCAGCAGCCAACGACAGGGCGGGACCGGGGAGCTGTTTTTT. It specifies CASSQRQGGTGELFF.

V and J are TRBV15 and TRBJ1-6, with D perhaps TRBD1 (5 bases). The CDR3 extends over 16 amino acids. Germline V gives CDR1 LNHNV, CDR2 YYDKDF (reference sequence). Trimming took off 1 base at V and 5 bases at J, with 12 bases between the two ends. CDR3 nucleotides: TGTGCCACCAGCAGAGCGGAACAGGCCAATAATTCACCCCTCCACTTT. Translating it yields CATSRAEQANNSPLHF.

This clone appeared a few times. This chain links TRBV4-1 with TRBJ2-2; TRBD2 agrees at 13 bases. The CDR3 is made up of 21 amino acids. Losses at the gene ends were 2 bases for V and 4 bases for J; bases not matched to a gene: 16. Germline CDR1 is MGHRA and CDR2 is YSYEKL. CDR3 nucleotide sequence: TGCGCCAGCAGCCAACTTGGCCTCGGGACTAGCGGGATCCCGGGCACCGGGGAGCTGTTTTTT. Protein product: CASSQLGLGTSGIPGTGELFF.

The chain employs TRBV15 and TRBJ2-7; maybe TRBD2 (6 bases). The germline V gene encodes CDR1 LNHNV and CDR2 YYDKDF (reference sequence). V lost 0 bases to trimming and J lost 6 bases, with 12 bases between them. This CDR3 has 14 amino acids. In DNA form, the CDR3 reads TGTGCCACCAGCAGAGAGGCGGGACGGTCCGAGCAGTACTTC. It yields the protein CATSREAGRSEQYF.

This clone occurred a few times. The CDR3: CASSPGQTNHNSPLHF. For the CDR3, the DNA is TGTGCCAGCTCACCGGGACAGACCAACCATAATTCACCCCTCCACTTT. The chain uses TRBV18 and TRBJ1-6; 7 positions agree with TRBD1. V shed 3 bases and J 5 bases; nucleotides not matched to a gene: 7. CDR1 and CDR2 (germline): KGHSH, LQKENI. The CDR3 is 16 amino acids. The entire variable domain, with the rest obtained from reference TRBV18 and TRBJ1-6, is as follows: NAGVMQNPRHLVRRRGQEARLRCSPMKGHSHVYWYRQLPEEGLKFMVYLQKENIIDESGMPKERFSAEFPKEGPSILRIQQVVRGDSAAYFCASSPGQTNHNSPLHFGNGTRLTVT.

This rearrangement joins TRBV5-4 to TRBJ1-3; weak D call: TRBD1 (5 bases). The ends were cut back, 2 bases at V and 5 bases at J, with 8 bases in the middle. The CDR3 has 13 amino acids. CDR1 and CDR2 (germline): SGHNT, YYREEE (reference sequence). The CDR3 spells CASSFDSRNTIYF. CDR3 DNA sequence: TGTGCCAGCAGCTTCGACAGCAGAAACACCATATATTTT.

The rearrangement links TRBV2 to TRBJ1-5; D gene uncertain. The CDR3 has 13 amino acids. CDR1 is SNHLY, CDR2 FYNNEI, per germline. The V end was cut by 6 bases, the J end by 4 bases, with 10 bases between. The CDR3 DNA follows: TGTGCCAGCAGAGTGAGGGTGAATCAGCCCCAGCATTTT. Translated, it gives CASRVRVNQPQHF.